The 10 T cell receptor beta chains below all came from one sample that was sequenced in a study of response to subunit inactivated influenza vaccine. MiXCR, run by TCRdb on the RT-PCR reads, gives a single entry per CDR3 protein. The sample gives hundreds of thousands of distinct CDR3 sequences, around 11% of which show up once; 11% is in the top ten. These data were also filed under a second study, of T cells expressing NK-cell markers. That source reports: What made the TCR beta cDNA was 5'RACE template switching with UMIs.

This sample comprised PBMCs from blood, obtained on the day of vaccination. The receptors here all came from a man in his fifties or sixties who received an inactivated influenza vaccine.

This clonotype has just a few counts. The chain links TRBV15 to TRBJ2-1; D possibly corresponds to TRBD2 (6 bases). CDR3 length equals 13 residues. The V gene's germline CDR1 is LNHNV and CDR2 YYDKDF (reference sequence). Deletions cut 6 bases from V and 7 bases from J, with 13 bases between. CDR3 DNA sequence: TGTGCCACCAGAACCCCCGGGGGTAATGAGCAGTTCTTC. This codes for CATRTPGGNEQFF.

The CDR3: CSVELASGSYEQYF. DNA of the CDR3: TGCAGCGTTGAACTGGCTAGCGGTTCCTACGAGCAGTACTTC. The rearrangement links TRBV29-1 to TRBJ2-7; 7 nucleotides match TRBD2. Losses at the gene ends were 2 bases for V and 1 base for J; bases not matched to a gene: 5. Germline values: CDR1 SQVTM, CDR2 ANQGSEA. CDR3 length equals 14 residues.

V usage is TRBV5-1 and J usage is TRBJ1-2; D ambiguous. Germline CDR1 reads SGHRS; CDR2 reads YFSETQ. The CDR3 is 13 amino acids. The V gene lost 3 bases and the J gene lost 4 bases, with 10 bases spanning the gap. This CDR3 reads CASSSGWVYGYTF. Written as DNA, the CDR3 is TGCGCCAGCAGCTCGGGCTGGGTCTATGGCTACACCTTC.

The V and J genes are TRBV10-3 and TRBJ2-7; possibly TRBD1 or TRBD2 for D (5 bases each). The germline V gene has CDR1 ENHRY and CDR2 SYGVKD. V was cut by 3 bases and J by 5 bases, with 8 bases left in between. The length of the CDR3 is 12 residues. This CDR3 is CAISDVGHEQYF. The CDR3 DNA is TGTGCCATCAGTGACGTGGGACACGAGCAGTACTTC.

This clonotype was recorded a few times. This rearrangement joins TRBV5-1 to TRBJ1-2; 11 bases fit TRBD1. In germline, CDR1 is SGHRS, CDR2 YFSETQ. The CDR3 has 15 residues. With V trimmed by 1 base and J by 4 bases, 3 bases remained unmatched. For the CDR3, the DNA is TGCGCCAGCAGCTTGAGGACAGGGGGCTTCTATGGCTACACCTTC. Its translation: CASSLRTGGFYGYTF.

V gene TRBV3-1 combines with J gene TRBJ1-1, with D perhaps matching TRBD1 (5 bases). Germline V lookup: CDR1 LGHDT, CDR2 YNNKEL (reference sequence). V was trimmed by 4 bases and J by 1 base, leaving 10 bases between them. The CDR3 loop spans 14 amino acids. The CDR3 loop is CASSPGLRNTEAFF. CDR3 in DNA: TGTGCCAGCAGCCCGGGACTGAGGAACACTGAAGCTTTCTTT.

This clonotype occurred a few times. The chain joins TRBV5-4 to TRBJ2-5; D might be TRBD1 (5 bases). The V gene lost 5 bases and the J gene lost 1 base, with 15 bases spanning the gap. There are 15 residues in the CDR3. Germline CDR1 and CDR2: SGHNT and YYREEE (reference sequence). This CDR3 is CASSPREGVQETQYF. The CDR3 nucleotides read TGTGCCAGCAGTCCCAGGGAAGGGGTCCAAGAGACCCAGTACTTC.

In this sample, this clonotype turned up many times. DNA for the CDR3: TGTGCCAGTAGTACGCTCGGGACCACCTACGAGCAGTACTTC. This translates into CASSTLGTTYEQYF. The V and J genes are TRBV19 and TRBJ2-7; D assignment may be TRBD1 or TRBD2 (5 bases each). Looked up from germline, CDR1 is LNHDA and CDR2 is SQIVND (reference sequence). V was cut by 4 bases and J by 2 bases, with 12 bases left in between. The CDR3 runs to 14 residues.

V usage is TRBV10-3 and J usage is TRBJ2-4; D assignment may be TRBD1 or TRBD2 (5 bases each). There are 16 residues in the CDR3. Trimming pared 0 bases from V and 0 bases from J, leaving 9 bases between. In germline, CDR1 is ENHRY, CDR2 SYGVKD. The CDR3 bases are TGTGCCATCAGTGAGTCTGGGGGTATAGCCAAAAACATTCAGTACTTC. Amino acid sequence: CAISESGGIAKNIQYF.

This clonotype was observed once. J is TRBJ2-7 and V is TRBV7-2, with D perhaps matching TRBD2 (6 bases). The CDR3 length is 16 residues. V dropped 5 bases and J dropped 4 bases, with 21 bases sitting between them. Germline CDR1 SGHTA, CDR2 FQGNSA. CDR3 protein: CASSPSALSRNYEQYF. Here the CDR3 DNA reads TGTGCCAGCAGCCCTAGCGCTCTCTCCCGAAATTACGAGCAGTACTTC. The full variable domain, with the rest looked up from reference TRBV7-2 and TRBJ2-7, is GAGVSQSPSNKVTEKGKDVELRCDPISGHTALYWYRQSLGQGLEFLIYFQGNSAPDKSGLPSDRFSAERTGGSVSTLTIQRTQQEDSAVYLCASSPSALSRNYEQYFGPGTRLTVT.